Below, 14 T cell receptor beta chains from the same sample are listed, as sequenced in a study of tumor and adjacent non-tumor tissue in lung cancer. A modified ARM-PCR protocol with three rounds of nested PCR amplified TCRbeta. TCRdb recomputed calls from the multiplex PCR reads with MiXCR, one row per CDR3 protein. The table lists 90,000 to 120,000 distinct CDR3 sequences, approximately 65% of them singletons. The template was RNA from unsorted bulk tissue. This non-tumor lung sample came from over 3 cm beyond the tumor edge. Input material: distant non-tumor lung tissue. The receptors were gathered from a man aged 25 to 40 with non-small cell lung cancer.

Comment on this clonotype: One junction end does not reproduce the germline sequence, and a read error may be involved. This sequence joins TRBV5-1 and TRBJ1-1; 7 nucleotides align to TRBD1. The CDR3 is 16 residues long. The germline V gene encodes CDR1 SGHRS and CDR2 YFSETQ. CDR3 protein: CDSSFLPGTANTEAFF. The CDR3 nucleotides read TGCGACAGCAGCTTTTTGCCCGGGACAGCGAACACTGAAGCTTTCTTT. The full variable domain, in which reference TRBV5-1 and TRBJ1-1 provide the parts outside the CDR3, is KAGVTQTPRYLIKTRGQQVTLSCSPISGHRSVSWYQQTPGQGLQFLFEYFSETQRNKGNFPGRFSGRQFSNSRSEMNVSTLELGDSALYLCDSSFLPGTANTEAFFGQGTRLTVV.

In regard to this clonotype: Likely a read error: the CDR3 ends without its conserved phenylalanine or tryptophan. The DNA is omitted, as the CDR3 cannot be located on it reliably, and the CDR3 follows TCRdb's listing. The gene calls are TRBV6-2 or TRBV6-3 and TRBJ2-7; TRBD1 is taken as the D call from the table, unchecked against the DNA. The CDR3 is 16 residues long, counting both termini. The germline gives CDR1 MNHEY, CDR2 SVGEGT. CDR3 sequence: CANSYFLGGALDDQYI.

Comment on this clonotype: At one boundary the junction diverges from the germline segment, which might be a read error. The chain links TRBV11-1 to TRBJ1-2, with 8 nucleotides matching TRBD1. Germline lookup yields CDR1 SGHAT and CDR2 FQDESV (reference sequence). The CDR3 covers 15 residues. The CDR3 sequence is CASSPWGTGLYGYTF. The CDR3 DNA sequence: TGCGCCAGCAGCCCATGGGGGACAGGACTCTATGGCTACACCTTC.

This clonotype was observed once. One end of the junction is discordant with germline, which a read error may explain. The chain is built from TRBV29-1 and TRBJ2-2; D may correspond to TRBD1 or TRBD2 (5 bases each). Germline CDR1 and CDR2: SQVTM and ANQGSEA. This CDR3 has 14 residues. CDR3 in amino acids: CSIEPPGTTGELFF. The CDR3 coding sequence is TGCAGCATTGAACCACCTGGGACCACAGGGGAGCTGTTTTTT.

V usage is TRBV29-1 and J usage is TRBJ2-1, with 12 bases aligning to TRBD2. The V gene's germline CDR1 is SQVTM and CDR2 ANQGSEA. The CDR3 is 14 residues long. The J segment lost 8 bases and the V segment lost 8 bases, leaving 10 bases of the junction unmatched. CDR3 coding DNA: TGCAGCTCCGGTGGGACTAGCGGGCTCGATGAGCAGTTCTTC. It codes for CSSGGTSGLDEQFF.

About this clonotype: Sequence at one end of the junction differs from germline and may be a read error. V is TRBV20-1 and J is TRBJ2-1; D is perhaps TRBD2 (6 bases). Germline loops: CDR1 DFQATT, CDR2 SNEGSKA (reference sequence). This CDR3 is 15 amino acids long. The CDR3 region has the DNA TGCAGTGCTAGGGTGAACGGGAGTCTCTACGATGAGCAGTTCTTC. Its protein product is CSARVNGSLYDEQFF.

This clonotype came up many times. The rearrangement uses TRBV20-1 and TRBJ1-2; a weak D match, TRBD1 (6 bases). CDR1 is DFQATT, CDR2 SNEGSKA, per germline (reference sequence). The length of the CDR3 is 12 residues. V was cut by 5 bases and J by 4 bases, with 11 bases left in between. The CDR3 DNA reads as TGCAGTGCTCCTCCGGACAGCTATGGCTACACCTTC. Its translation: CSAPPDSYGYTF.

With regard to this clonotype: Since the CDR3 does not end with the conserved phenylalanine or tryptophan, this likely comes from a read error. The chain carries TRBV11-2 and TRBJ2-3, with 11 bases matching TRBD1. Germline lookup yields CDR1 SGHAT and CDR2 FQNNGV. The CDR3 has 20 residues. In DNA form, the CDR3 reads TGTGCCAGTAGCTCACAAACCGGGACAGGGGGACCCGACTCTAAACATACGCAGTATATT. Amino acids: CASSSQTGTGGPDSKHTQYI.

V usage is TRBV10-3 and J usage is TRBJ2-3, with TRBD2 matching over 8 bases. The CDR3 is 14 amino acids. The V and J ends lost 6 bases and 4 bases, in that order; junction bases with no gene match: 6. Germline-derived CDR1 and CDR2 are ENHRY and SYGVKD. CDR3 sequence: CAISPGLGADTQYF. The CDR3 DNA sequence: TGTGCCATCAGCCCGGGACTAGGCGCAGATACGCAGTATTTT.

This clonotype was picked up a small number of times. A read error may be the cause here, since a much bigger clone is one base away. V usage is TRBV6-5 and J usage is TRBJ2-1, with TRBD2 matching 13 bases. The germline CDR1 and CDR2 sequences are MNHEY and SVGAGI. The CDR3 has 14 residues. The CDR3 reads CVSSWTSGRNEQFF. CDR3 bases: TGTGTCAGCAGTTGGACTAGCGGGAGAAATGAGCAGTTCTTC.

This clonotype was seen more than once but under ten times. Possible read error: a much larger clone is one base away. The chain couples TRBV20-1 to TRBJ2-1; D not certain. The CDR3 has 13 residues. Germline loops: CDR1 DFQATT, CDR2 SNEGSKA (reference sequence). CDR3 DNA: TGCAGTGCTAGAGGGCCCTCCTACAATGAGCGGTTCTTC. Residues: CSARGPSYNERFF.

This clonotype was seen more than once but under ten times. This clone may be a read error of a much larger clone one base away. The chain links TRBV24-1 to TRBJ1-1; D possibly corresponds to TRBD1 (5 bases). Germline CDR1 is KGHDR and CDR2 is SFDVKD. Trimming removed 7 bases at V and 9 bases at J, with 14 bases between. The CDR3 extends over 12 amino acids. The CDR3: CATSTGTEKAFF. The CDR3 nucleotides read TGTGCCACCAGCACGGGGACGGAGAAAGCTTTCTTT.

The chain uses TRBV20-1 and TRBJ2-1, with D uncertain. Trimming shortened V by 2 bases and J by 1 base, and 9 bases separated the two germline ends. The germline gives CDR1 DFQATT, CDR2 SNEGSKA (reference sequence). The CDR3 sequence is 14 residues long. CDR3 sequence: CSARPWRSYNEQFF. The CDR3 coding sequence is TGCAGTGCTAGACCTTGGCGGTCCTACAATGAGCAGTTCTTC.

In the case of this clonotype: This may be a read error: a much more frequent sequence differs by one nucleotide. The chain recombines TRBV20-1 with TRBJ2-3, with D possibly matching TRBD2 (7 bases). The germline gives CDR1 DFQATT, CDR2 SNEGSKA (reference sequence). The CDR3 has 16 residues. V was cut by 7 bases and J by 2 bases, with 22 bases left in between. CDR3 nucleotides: TGCAGTGGAGTAGGACCGAGGGGGGGGTTCACAGATACGCAGTATTTT. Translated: CSGVGPRGGFTDTQYF.